The rows below give T cell receptor beta chains drawn from one sample of a study of radiation and T cells in renal cell carcinoma. This table comes from immunoSEQ multiplex PCR, and its TCRdb copy is limited to in-frame clones, with some not included. Of more than 140,000 clones in the sample, less than 90% were seen once. Source: blood, taken from a patient whose treatment included radiotherapy and nephrectomy. Receptors originate from a woman aged 45-65 years with renal cell carcinoma. Both conserved end residues are part of each CDR3. D genes are given only for firm matches. Where a row states a size, it is once, few, many or the class of an expanded clone; other rows omit it.

D gene,J gene,V gene,clone size,CDR3 protein,CDR3 DNA
.,TRBJ2-7,TRBV4-1,.,CASSREGGGYEQYF,TGCGCCAGCAGCCGGGAAGGTGGGGGCTACGAGCAGTACTTC
.,TRBJ2-7,TRBV6-5,.,CASSYYATGEQYF,TGTGCCAGCAGTTACTATGCCACGGGCGAGCAGTACTTC
.,TRBJ2-5,TRBV4-3,.,CASSQDGGKGTQYF,TGCGCCAGCAGCCAAGATGGGGGAAAGGGGACCCAGTACTTC
.,TRBJ1-5,TRBV18,once,CASSPPNAGNQPQHF,TGTGCCAGCTCACCACCGAACGCGGGTAATCAGCCCCAGCATTTT
TRBD2,TRBJ2-7,TRBV5-1,once,CASSPSGGNSYEQYF,TGCGCCAGCAGTCCTAGCGGGGGGAACTCCTACGAGCAGTACTTC
.,TRBJ2-6,TRBV27,.,CASATGGGGANVLTF,TGTGCCAGCGCCACTGGCGGTGGTGGGGCCAACGTCCTGACTTTC
.,TRBJ1-2,TRBV30,few,CAWRETGTGYTF,TGTGCCTGGAGGGAGACAGGAACAGGCTACACCTTC
TRBD1,TRBJ2-7,TRBV18,few,CASSPRDRGHEQYF,TGTGCCAGCTCACCACGCGATAGGGGGCACGAGCAGTACTTC
.,TRBJ2-7,TRBV7-3,.,CASSLKGTTYEQYF,TGTGCCAGCAGCTTAAAGGGGACGACCTACGAGCAGTACTTC
.,TRBJ2-7,TRBV28,.,CASQQFILRFGALSTGEQYF,TGTGCCAGCCAGCAGTTTATTCTTCGATTTGGGGCCCTAAGTACGGGGGAGCAGTACTTC
.,TRBJ1-1,TRBV10-3,.,CAISGSWLNTEAFF,TGTGCCATCTCTGGAAGTTGGCTGAACACTGAAGCTTTCTTT
TRBD1,TRBJ1-5,TRBV15,once,CATSRAGGASNQPQHF,TGTGCCACCAGCAGAGCAGGGGGCGCGAGCAATCAGCCCCAGCATTTT